The T cell receptor beta chain under discussion was sequenced for a study of cytomegalovirus exposure and HLA in healthy donors. The PCR contained 60 Vbeta and 13 Jbeta primers. Generated by immunoSEQ multiplex PCR, the TCRdb table keeps only in-frame clones and is missing some. The repertoire includes 140,000 or so clones, roughly four fifths of them detected once, and approximately 3% sits in the top ten. To note about this clone: Its matching antigen is unknown.

Whole-study results and caveats: Later analysis associated a missense DCLRE1C variant with TCR beta V- and J-gene trimming. In a later analysis, an Asian-associated ancestry cluster reportedly showed fewer N-insertions than the 666-donor mean.

Material for sequencing was PBMCs. This TCR was recovered from a male donor in good health and CMV-seronegative.

CDR3 sequence reads: CAWRRGPNYGYTF. CDR3 bases: TGTGCCTGGAGAAGGGGCCCCAACTATGGCTACACCTTC. V is TRBV30 and J is TRBJ1-2; D perhaps matches TRBD1 (5 bases). The CDR3 is 13 residues long. Trimming left V 3 bases short and J 2 bases short, with 10 bases between. Germline CDR1 GTSNPN, CDR2 SVGIG (reference sequence).